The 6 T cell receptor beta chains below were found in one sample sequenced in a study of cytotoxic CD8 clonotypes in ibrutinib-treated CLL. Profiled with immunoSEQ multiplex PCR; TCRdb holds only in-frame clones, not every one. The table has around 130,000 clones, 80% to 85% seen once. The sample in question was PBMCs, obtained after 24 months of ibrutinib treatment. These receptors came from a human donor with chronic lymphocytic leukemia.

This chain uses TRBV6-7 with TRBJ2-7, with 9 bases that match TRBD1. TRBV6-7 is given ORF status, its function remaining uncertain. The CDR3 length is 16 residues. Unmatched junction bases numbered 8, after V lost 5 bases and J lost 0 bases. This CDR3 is CASSGADRGVSYEQYF. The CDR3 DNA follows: TGTGCCAGCAGTGGGGCGGACAGGGGCGTCTCCTACGAGCAGTACTTC.

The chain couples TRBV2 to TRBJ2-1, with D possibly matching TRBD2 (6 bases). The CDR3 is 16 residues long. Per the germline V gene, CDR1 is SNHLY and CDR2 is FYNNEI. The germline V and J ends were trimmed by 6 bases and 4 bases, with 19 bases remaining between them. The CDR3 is CASRSGETLRYNEQFF. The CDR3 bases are TGTGCCAGCAGGTCGGGGGAGACTCTGAGGTACAATGAGCAGTTCTTC.

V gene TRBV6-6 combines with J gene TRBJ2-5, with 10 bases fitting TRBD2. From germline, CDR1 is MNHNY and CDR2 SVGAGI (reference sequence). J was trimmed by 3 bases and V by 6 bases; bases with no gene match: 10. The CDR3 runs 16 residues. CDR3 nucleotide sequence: TGTGCCAGCAGCCCCCGGGGGCTAGCGGGGGAAGAGACCCAGTACTTC. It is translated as CASSPRGLAGEETQYF.

The CDR3: CASSMEPGTGRSNQPQHF. CDR3 DNA: TGTGCCAGTAGTATGGAGCCCGGGACAGGGCGTAGCAATCAGCCCCAGCATTTT. J is TRBJ1-5 and V is TRBV19, with TRBD1 identical over 9 bases. The V gene end was trimmed by 3 bases and the J gene end by 0 bases; junction bases not matched to a gene: 9. Germline lookup yields CDR1 LNHDA and CDR2 SQIVND (reference sequence). The CDR3 covers 18 residues.

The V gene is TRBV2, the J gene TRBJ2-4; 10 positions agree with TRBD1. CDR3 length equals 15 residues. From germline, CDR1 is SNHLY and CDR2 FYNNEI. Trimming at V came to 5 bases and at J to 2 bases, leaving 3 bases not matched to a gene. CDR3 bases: TGTGCCAGCAGTCAGACAGGGGGCACCAAAAACATTCAGTACTTC. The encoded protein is CASSQTGGTKNIQYF.

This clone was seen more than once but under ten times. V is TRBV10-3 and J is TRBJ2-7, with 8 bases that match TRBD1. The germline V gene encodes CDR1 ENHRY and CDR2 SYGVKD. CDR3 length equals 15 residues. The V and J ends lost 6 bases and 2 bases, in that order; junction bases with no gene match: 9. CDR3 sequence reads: CAIRTGQGNPYEQYF. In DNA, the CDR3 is TGTGCCATCAGAACCGGACAGGGCAATCCCTACGAGCAGTACTTC.